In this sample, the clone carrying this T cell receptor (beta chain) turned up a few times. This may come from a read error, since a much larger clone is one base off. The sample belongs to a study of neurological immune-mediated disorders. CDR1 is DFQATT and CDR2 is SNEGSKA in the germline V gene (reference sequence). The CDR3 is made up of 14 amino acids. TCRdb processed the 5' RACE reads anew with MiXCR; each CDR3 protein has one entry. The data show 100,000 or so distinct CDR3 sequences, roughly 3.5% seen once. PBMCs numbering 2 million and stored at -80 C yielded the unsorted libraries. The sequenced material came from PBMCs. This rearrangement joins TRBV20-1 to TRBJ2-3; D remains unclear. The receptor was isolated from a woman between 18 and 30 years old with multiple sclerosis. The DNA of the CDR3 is TGCAGTGCTAGAGATCCGCGGAGAACGGATAAGCAGTATTTT. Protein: CSARDPRRTDKQYF.